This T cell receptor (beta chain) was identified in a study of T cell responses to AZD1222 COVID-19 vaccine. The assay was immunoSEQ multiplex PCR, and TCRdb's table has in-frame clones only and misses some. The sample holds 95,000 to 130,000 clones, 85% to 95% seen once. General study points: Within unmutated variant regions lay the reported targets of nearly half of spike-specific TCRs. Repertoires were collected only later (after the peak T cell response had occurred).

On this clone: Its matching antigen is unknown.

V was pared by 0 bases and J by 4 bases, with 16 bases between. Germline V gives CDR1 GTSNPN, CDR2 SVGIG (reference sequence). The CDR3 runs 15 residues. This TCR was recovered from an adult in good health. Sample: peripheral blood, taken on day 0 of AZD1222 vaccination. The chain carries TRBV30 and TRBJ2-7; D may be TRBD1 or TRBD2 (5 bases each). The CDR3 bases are TGTGCCTGGAGTGTGGGACGGGCTCTACTTTACGAGCAGTACTTC. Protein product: CAWSVGRALLYEQYF.